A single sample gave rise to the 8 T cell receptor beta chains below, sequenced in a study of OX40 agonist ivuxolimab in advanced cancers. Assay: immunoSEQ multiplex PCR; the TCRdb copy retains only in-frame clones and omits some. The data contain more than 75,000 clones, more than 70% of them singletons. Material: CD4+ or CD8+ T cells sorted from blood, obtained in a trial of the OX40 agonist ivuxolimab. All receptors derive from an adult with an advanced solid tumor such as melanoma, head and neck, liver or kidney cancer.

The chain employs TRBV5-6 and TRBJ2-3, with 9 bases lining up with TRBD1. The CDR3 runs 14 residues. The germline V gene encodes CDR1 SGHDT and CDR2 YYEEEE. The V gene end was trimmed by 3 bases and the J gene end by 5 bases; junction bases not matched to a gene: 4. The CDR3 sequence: CASSSTGGVDTQYF. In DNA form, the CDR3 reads TGTGCCAGCAGCTCGACAGGGGGTGTAGATACGCAGTATTTT.

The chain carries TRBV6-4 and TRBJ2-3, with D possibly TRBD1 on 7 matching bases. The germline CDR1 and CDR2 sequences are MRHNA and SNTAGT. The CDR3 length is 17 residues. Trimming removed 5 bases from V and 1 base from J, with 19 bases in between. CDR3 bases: TGTGCCAGCAGTCCCGCCGGAGGGGGCAGGGGCACAGATACGCAGTATTTT. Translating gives CASSPAGGGRGTDTQYF.

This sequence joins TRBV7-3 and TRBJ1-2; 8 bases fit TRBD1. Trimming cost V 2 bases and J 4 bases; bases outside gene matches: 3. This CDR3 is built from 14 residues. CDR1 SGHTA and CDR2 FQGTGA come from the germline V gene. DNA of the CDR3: TGTGCCAGCAGCTTAGGCGACAGGGGCTATGGCTACACCTTC. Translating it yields CASSLGDRGYGYTF.

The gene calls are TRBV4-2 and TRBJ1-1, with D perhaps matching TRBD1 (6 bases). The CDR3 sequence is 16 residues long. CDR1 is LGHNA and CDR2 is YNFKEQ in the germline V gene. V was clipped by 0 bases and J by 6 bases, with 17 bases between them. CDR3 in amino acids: CASSQDRPRGRPEAFF. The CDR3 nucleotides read TGTGCCAGCAGCCAAGACCGACCCCGGGGGCGCCCTGAAGCTTTCTTT.

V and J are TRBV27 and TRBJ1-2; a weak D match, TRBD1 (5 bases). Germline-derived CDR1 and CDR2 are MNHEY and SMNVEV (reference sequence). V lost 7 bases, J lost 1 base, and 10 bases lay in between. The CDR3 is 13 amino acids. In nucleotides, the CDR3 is TGTGCCAGCACCATAGACAGTAACTATGGCTACACCTTC. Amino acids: CASTIDSNYGYTF.

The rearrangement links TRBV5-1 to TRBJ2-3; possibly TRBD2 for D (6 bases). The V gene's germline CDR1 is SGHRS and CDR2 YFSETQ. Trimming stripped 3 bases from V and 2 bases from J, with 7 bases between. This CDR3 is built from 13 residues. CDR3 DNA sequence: TGCGCCAGCAGCTGGGACTTCACAGATACGCAGTATTTT. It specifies CASSWDFTDTQYF. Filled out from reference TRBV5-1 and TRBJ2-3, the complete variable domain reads KAGVTQTPRYLIKTRGQQVTLSCSPISGHRSVSWYQQTPGQGLQFLFEYFSETQRNKGNFPGRFSGRQFSNSRSEMNVSTLELGDSALYLCASSWDFTDTQYFGPGTRLTVL.

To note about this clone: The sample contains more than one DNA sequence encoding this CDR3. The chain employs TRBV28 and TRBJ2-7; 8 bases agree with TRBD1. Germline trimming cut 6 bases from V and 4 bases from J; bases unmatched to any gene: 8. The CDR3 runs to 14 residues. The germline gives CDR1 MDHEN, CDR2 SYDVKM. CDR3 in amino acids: CASREPGQDYEQYF. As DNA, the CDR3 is TGTGCCAGCAGGGAGCCGGGACAGGATTACGAGCAGTACTTC.

In nucleotides, the CDR3 is TGTGCCAGCACCCCACTAACGGGGGGGGGAGAGACCCAGTACTTC. It is translated as CASTPLTGGGETQYF. The chain has TRBV9 and TRBJ2-5, with 8 positions matching TRBD2. Germline loops: CDR1 SGDLS, CDR2 YYNGEE. The V gene end was trimmed by 6 bases and the J gene end by 4 bases; junction bases not matched to a gene: 11. CDR3 length: 15 amino acids.